The clone carrying this T cell receptor (beta chain) was recorded many times. Hyperthyroidism patients were newly diagnosed, had disease duration under 2 months, and were aged 18 to 65 years. The study based diagnoses on clinical symptoms, serum thyroxine and TRAb, thyroid ultrasound and orbital computed tomography. These data originate in a study of T cells in Graves' hyperthyroidism and ophthalmopathy. Germline V gene data show CDR1 as MGHRA and CDR2 as YSYEKL. Trimming cost V 1 base and J 5 bases, with 12 bases left between them. The CDR3 has 15 amino acids. Regions amplified from RNA transcripts were the TCR beta CDR3 regions. The HTBI primer set served for first-round RT-PCR of the TCR CDR3. TCRdb itself ran the multiplex PCR reads through MiXCR, one entry per CDR3 protein. The sample consists of more than 300,000 distinct CDR3 sequences, under 15% of them appearing once.

The sequence derives from a woman aged 18-35 years with Graves' hyperthyroidism. The sample consisted of blood. The rearrangement uses TRBV4-1 and TRBJ1-5; D is uncertain. CDR3 residues: CASSQGVTAYQPQHF. DNA of the CDR3: TGCGCCAGCAGCCAAGGAGTAACAGCCTATCAGCCCCAGCATTTT.